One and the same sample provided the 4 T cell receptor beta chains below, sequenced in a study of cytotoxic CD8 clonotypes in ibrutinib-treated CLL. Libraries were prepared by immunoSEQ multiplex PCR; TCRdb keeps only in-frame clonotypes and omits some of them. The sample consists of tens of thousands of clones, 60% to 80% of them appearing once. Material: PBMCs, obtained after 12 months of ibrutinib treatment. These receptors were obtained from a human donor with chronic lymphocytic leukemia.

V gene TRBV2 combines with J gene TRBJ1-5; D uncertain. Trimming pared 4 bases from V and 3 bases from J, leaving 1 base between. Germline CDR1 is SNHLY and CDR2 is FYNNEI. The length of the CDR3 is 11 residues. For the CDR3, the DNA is TGTGCCAGCAGTGCCAATCAGCCCCAGCATTTT. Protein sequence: CASSANQPQHF.

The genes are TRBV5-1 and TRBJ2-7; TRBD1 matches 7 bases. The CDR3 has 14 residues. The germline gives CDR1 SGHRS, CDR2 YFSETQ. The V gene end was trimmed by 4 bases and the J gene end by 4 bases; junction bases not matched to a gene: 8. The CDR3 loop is CASSTGQALYEQYF. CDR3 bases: TGCGCCAGCAGCACAGGACAGGCTCTGTACGAGCAGTACTTC.

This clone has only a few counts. CDR3 sequence (DNA): TGTGCCAGCAGTTATGGGGGGAGCACAGATACGCAGTATTTT. This gives the protein CASSYGGSTDTQYF. The chain joins TRBV6-5 to TRBJ2-3; tentative D call: TRBD2 (6 bases). V was pared by 3 bases and J by 0 bases, with 7 bases between. CDR1 is MNHEY, CDR2 SVGAGI, per germline. The CDR3 contains 14 residues.

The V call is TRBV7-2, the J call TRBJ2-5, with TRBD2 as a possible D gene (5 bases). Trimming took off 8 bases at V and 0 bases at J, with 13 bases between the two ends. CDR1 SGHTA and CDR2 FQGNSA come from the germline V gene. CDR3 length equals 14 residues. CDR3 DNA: TGTGCCAGCGCCCTCGTGACTAACCAAGAGACCCAGTACTTC. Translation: CASALVTNQETQYF.